This T cell receptor (beta chain) originates from a study of blood T cell repertoires in COVID-19. Across the study: T cells, B-cell-depleted T cells, or PBMCs provided the cDNA or gDNA that served as material.

This clone was detected only a few times. Source study methods: Reference gene primer amplification in the assay estimated nucleated cell counts. TCRdb's copy holds only in-frame clones and misses some; the assay was immunoSEQ multiplex PCR. That table gives V, J and clone size, and the DNA gave D and trimming. This table has approximately 88,000 clones, 80% appearing once. This CDR3 has 11 residues. V lost 2 bases, J lost 10 bases, and 8 bases lay in between. Germline CDR1 and CDR2: MNHNS and SASEGT. This clonotype originated in a middle-aged man who had recovered from COVID-19. Sequencing was done on a sample of peripheral blood. The V and J genes are TRBV6-1 and TRBJ2-5, with D hard to call. CDR3 nucleotides: TGTGCCAGCAGTGAAATGTCGTTCCAGTACTTC. This codes for CASSEMSFQYF.